The rows below give T cell receptor beta chains drawn from one sample of a study of human T cells and chemical hapten exposure. Each CDR3 protein gets one entry after TCRdb re-called the RACE reads with MiXCR. The sample holds tens of thousands of distinct CDR3 sequences, approximately 9% seen once. Sequenced here: whole blood, sampled in connection with sensitization to the hapten diphenylcyclopropenone (DPC). The receptor set was obtained from a woman between 40 and 55 years old with alopecia areata. Some clones in this sample may be carry-over from other donors' samples. The CDR3 runs from the conserved cysteine through the conserved F or W. The D gene is left open where the match is weak. The listing skips clone size in some rows; elsewhere it reads once, few, many or a size class.

size: few
V: TRBV9
D: NA
J: TRBJ2-1
DNA: TGTGCCAGCAGCGCGTACCCCGCTAATGAGCAGTTCTTC
CDR3: CASSAYPANEQFF

size: many
V: TRBV12-3/TRBV12-4
D: TRBD2
J: TRBJ2-3
DNA: TGTGCCAGCAGTCCCCGGACTAGCGTGGCAGATACGCAGTATTTT
CDR3: CASSPRTSVADTQYF

size: many
V: TRBV19
D: NA
J: TRBJ2-6
DNA: TGTGCCAGTAGTAGGACCTTCGCCGGGGCCAACGTCCTGACTTTC
CDR3: CASSRTFAGANVLTF

size: NA
V: TRBV5-5
D: NA
J: TRBJ2-7
DNA: TGTGCCAGCAGCTTCACCAGGACCTACGAGCAGTACTTC
CDR3: CASSFTRTYEQYF

size: many
V: TRBV6-5
D: TRBD1
J: TRBJ2-3
DNA: TGTGCCAGCAGCGAAACAGGGGCTAGCACAGATACGCAGTATTTT
CDR3: CASSETGASTDTQYF

size: many
V: TRBV20-1
D: NA
J: TRBJ2-3
DNA: TGCAGTGCTAGAATCTCGAGGGGGGGCACCGGTTATGTTGATACGCAGTATTTT
CDR3: CSARISRGGTGYVDTQYF

size: many
V: TRBV20-1
D: NA
J: TRBJ2-5
DNA: TGCAGTGGGGGATTTCAAGAGACCCAGTACTTC
CDR3: CSGGFQETQYF

size: many
V: TRBV5-1
D: NA
J: TRBJ2-5
DNA: TGCGCCAGCAGCCCGGGGCGGCGGGAGACCCAGTACTTC
CDR3: CASSPGRRETQYF

size: many
V: TRBV10-3
D: NA
J: TRBJ1-1
DNA: TGTGCCATCACCCACTCCGGGCGCGATACTGAAGCTTTCTTT
CDR3: CAITHSGRDTEAFF

size: many
V: TRBV28
D: NA
J: TRBJ1-5
DNA: TGTGCCAGCATTCCCGGACGTAGGAATCAGCCCCAGCATTTT
CDR3: CASIPGRRNQPQHF

size: many
V: TRBV7-9
D: NA
J: TRBJ2-1
DNA: TGTGCCAGCAGCCAAACAAGGACGGGTGAGCAGTTCTTC
CDR3: CASSQTRTGEQFF

size: many
V: TRBV6-1
D: NA
J: TRBJ1-1
DNA: TGTGCCAGCAGCCCTGCCGCAGGGGTATATACTGAAGCTTTCTTT
CDR3: CASSPAAGVYTEAFF

size: many
V: TRBV4-3
D: TRBD2
J: TRBJ2-3
DNA: TGCGCCAGCAGCCTTTTGGAGCGGGGGGGCCGGCCAGATACGCAGTATTTT
CDR3: CASSLLERGGRPDTQYF

size: many
V: TRBV3-1
D: NA
J: TRBJ1-3
DNA: TGTGCCAGCTCCCCTCGGGCAAACACCATATATTTT
CDR3: CASSPRANTIYF

size: many
V: TRBV5-5
D: NA
J: TRBJ1-2
DNA: TGTGCCAGCAGCTTGGCCCAGGGTTTGCACTATGGCTACACCTTC
CDR3: CASSLAQGLHYGYTF

size: many
V: TRBV6-1
D: NA
J: TRBJ1-3
DNA: TGTGCCAGCAGGGTTCCCTCTGGAAACACCATATATTTT
CDR3: CASRVPSGNTIYF

size: many
V: TRBV7-6
D: NA
J: TRBJ1-4
DNA: TGTGCCAGCAGCTTAGGGGGGAAAACTAGTGAAAAACTGTTTTTT
CDR3: CASSLGGKTSEKLFF

size: many
V: TRBV6-5
D: TRBD2
J: TRBJ2-3
DNA: TGTGCCAGCAGTTACGACTCCCCCGGGGCGGGGGGGAGGACAGATACGCAGTATTTT
CDR3: CASSYDSPGAGGRTDTQYF

size: NA
V: TRBV20-1
D: NA
J: TRBJ1-1
DNA: TGCAGTGCTAGAGTGGGAGGGGGAGACACTGAAGCTTTCTTT
CDR3: CSARVGGGDTEAFF

size: many
V: TRBV25-1
D: NA
J: TRBJ2-7
DNA: TGTGCCAGCAGTAGAGGAGAGAGCTCCTACGAGCAGTACTTC
CDR3: CASSRGESSYEQYF

size: many
V: TRBV6-1
D: NA
J: TRBJ2-6
DNA: TGTGCCAGCAGCGTTACTACAGGCTCTGGGGCCAACGTCCTGACTTTC
CDR3: CASSVTTGSGANVLTF

size: many
V: TRBV3-1
D: TRBD1
J: TRBJ2-2
DNA: TGTGCCAGCAGCCGACCCGACAGGGAAGATTCGAACACCGGGGAGCTGTTTTTT
CDR3: CASSRPDREDSNTGELFF

size: many
V: TRBV2
D: TRBD1
J: TRBJ1-2
DNA: TGTGCCAGCAGTGGGGACAGGGTCAGCTATGGCTACACCTTC
CDR3: CASSGDRVSYGYTF

size: NA
V: TRBV9
D: NA
J: TRBJ2-1
DNA: TGTGCCAGCAGCGTAGAGGGGAGGCCCAACAATGAGCAGTTCTTC
CDR3: CASSVEGRPNNEQFF

size: many
V: TRBV6-2/TRBV6-3
D: NA
J: TRBJ1-6
DNA: TGTGCCAGCAGTTATTTGGATAGTTCACCCCTCCACTTT
CDR3: CASSYLDSSPLHF

size: many
V: TRBV12-3/TRBV12-4
D: TRBD1
J: TRBJ2-3
DNA: TGTGCCAGCAGCTACAGGGGGCACACCCGAGAGGATACGCAGTATTTT
CDR3: CASSYRGHTREDTQYF

size: few
V: TRBV19
D: TRBD1
J: TRBJ2-7
DNA: TGTGCCAGTCGAGACAGGGGTCGGGGCGACTACGAGCAGTACTTC
CDR3: CASRDRGRGDYEQYF

size: many
V: TRBV11-2
D: NA
J: TRBJ2-3
DNA: TGTGCCAGCAGCCTATGGGGAGGAGGGACAGATACGCAGTATTTT
CDR3: CASSLWGGGTDTQYF

size: many
V: TRBV7-3
D: TRBD2
J: TRBJ2-1
DNA: TGTGCCAGCAGCGCACTAGCGGGAAGCAGCTACAATGAGCAGTTCTTC
CDR3: CASSALAGSSYNEQFF

size: few
V: TRBV7-2
D: NA
J: TRBJ1-5
DNA: TGTGCCAGCAGCTTCCAAAACAATCAGCCCCAGCATTTT
CDR3: CASSFQNNQPQHF

size: many
V: TRBV7-2
D: TRBD2
J: TRBJ2-5
DNA: TGTGCCAGCAGCTCGCCCCCTAGCGGGGGTTTAGAGACCCAGTACTTC
CDR3: CASSSPPSGGLETQYF

size: few
V: TRBV5-5
D: NA
J: TRBJ2-3
DNA: TGTGCCAGCAGCTTTGATTTGACAGATACGCAGTATTTT
CDR3: CASSFDLTDTQYF

size: many
V: TRBV12-3/TRBV12-4
D: NA
J: TRBJ1-2
DNA: TGTGCCAGCAGTTTCGGTAGGGTCTATGGCTACACCTTC
CDR3: CASSFGRVYGYTF

size: medium-sized
V: TRBV7-8
D: TRBD1
J: TRBJ2-4
DNA: TGTGCCAGCAGCGCGAACAACAGGGGGTTAGGCAAAAACATTCAGTACTTC
CDR3: CASSANNRGLGKNIQYF

size: NA
V: TRBV9
D: NA
J: TRBJ2-5
DNA: TGTGCCAGCAGCTATGCGGTCGGATTAGGGGTCGAGACCCAGTACTTC
CDR3: CASSYAVGLGVETQYF

size: few
V: TRBV7-8
D: NA
J: TRBJ2-6
DNA: TGTGCCAGCAGCGTGACAGGTGGGGCCAACGTCCTGACTTTC
CDR3: CASSVTGGANVLTF